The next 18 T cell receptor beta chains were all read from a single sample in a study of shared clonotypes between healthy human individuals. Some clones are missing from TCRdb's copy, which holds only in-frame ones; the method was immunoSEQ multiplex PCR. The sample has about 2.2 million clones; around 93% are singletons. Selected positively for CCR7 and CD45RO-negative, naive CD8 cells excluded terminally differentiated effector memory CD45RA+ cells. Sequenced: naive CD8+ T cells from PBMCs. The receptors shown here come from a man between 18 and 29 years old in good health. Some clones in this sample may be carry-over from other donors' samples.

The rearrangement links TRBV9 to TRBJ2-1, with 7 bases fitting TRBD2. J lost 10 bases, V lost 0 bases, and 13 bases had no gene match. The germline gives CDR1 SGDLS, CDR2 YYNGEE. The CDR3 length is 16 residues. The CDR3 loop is CASSVAGAGAGGEQFF. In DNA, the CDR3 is TGTGCCAGCAGCGTAGCCGGGGCGGGAGCCGGCGGGGAGCAGTTCTTC. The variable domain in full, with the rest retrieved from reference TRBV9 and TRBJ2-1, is DSGVTQTPKHLITATGQRVTLRCSPRSGDLSVYWYQQSLDQGLQFLIQYYNGEERAKGNILERFSAQQFPDLHSELNLSSLELGDSALYFCASSVAGAGAGGEQFFGPGTRLTVL.

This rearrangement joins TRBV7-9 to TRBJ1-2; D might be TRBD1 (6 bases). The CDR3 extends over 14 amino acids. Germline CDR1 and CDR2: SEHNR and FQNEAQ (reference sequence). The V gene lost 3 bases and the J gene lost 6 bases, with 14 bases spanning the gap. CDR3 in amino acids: CASSFHRVLDGYTF. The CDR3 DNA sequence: TGTGCCAGCAGCTTCCACAGGGTTTTGGATGGCTACACCTTC.

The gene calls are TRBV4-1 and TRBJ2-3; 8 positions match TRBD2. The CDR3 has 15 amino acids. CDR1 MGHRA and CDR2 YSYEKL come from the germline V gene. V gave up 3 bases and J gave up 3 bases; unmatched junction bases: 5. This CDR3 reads CASSQIGTRTDTQYF. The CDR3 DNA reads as TGCGCCAGCAGCCAGATCGGGACTAGAACAGATACGCAGTATTTT.

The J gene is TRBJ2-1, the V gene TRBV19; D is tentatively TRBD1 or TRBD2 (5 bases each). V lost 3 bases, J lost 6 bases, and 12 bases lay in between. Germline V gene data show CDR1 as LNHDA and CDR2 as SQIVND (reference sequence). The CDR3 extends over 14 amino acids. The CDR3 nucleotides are TGTGCCAGTAGTATCCGGGGCCCCTTCAATGAGCAGTTCTTC. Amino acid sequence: CASSIRGPFNEQFF.

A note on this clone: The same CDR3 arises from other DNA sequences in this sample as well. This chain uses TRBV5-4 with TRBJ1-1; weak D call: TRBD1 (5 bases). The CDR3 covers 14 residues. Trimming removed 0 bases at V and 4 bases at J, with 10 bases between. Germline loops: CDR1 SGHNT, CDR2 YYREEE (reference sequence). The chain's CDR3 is CASSLGQGGTEAFF. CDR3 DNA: TGTGCCAGCAGCTTGGGGCAGGGAGGCACTGAAGCTTTCTTT.

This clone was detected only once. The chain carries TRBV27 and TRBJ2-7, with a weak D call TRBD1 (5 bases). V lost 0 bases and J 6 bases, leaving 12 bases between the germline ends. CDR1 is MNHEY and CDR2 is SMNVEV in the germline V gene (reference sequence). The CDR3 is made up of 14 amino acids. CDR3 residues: CASSLSAQGVEQYF. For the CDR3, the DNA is TGTGCCAGCAGTTTATCGGCCCAAGGGGTCGAGCAGTACTTC.

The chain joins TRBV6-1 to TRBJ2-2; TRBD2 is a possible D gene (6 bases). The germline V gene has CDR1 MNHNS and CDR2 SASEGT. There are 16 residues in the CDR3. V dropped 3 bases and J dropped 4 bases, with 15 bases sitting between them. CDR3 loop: CASSDRTGLTTGELFF. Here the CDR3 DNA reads TGTGCCAGCAGTGACCGGACGGGACTGACCACCGGGGAGCTGTTTTTT.

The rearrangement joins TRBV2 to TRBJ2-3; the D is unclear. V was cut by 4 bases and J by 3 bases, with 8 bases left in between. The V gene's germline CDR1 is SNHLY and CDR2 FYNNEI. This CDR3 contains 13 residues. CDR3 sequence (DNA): TGTGCCAGCAGTGTAGTTGATACAGATACGCAGTATTTT. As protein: CASSVVDTDTQYF. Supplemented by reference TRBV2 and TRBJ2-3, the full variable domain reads EPEVTQTPSHQVTQMGQEVILRCVPISNHLYFYWYRQILGQKVEFLVSFYNNEISEKSEIFDDQFSVERPDGSNFTLKIRSTKLEDSAMYFCASSVVDTDTQYFGPGTRLTVL.

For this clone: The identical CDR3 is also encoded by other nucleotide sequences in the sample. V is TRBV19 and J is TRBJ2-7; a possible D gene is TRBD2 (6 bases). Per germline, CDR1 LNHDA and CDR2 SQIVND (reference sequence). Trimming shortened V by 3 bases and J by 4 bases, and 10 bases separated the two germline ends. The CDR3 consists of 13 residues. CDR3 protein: CASSIGAGYEQYF. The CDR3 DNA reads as TGTGCCAGTAGTATCGGGGCGGGGTACGAGCAGTACTTC.

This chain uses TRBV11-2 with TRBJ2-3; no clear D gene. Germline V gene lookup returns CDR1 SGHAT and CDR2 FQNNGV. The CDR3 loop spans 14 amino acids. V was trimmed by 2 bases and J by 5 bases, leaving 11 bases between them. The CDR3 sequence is CASSLLFPGDTQYF. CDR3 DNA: TGTGCCAGCAGCTTACTCTTCCCGGGAGATACGCAGTATTTT.

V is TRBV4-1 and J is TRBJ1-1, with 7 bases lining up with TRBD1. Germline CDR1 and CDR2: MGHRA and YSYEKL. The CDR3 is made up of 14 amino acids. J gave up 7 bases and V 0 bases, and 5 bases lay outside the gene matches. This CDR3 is CASSQDKGAVEAFF. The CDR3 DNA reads TGCGCCAGCAGCCAAGATAAGGGGGCCGTTGAAGCTTTCTTT.

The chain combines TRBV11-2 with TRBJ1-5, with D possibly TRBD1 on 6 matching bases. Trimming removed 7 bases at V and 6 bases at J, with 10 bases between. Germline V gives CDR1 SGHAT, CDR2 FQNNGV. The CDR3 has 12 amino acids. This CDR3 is CASMGRGQPQHF. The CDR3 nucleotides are TGTGCCAGCATGGGCAGGGGTCAGCCCCAGCATTTT. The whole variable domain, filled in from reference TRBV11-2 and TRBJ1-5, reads EAGVAQSPRYKIIEKRQSVAFWCNPISGHATLYWYQQILGQGPKLLIQFQNNGVVDDSQLPKDRFSAERLKGVDSTLKIQPAKLEDSAVYLCASMGRGQPQHFGDGTRLSIL.

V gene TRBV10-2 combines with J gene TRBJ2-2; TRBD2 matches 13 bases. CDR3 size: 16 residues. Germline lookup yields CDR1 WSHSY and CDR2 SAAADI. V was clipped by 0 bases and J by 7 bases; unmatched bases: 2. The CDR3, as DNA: TGCGCCAGCAGTGAGTCGAGGACTAGCGGGAGCGGGGAGCTGTTTTTT. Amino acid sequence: CASSESRTSGSGELFF.

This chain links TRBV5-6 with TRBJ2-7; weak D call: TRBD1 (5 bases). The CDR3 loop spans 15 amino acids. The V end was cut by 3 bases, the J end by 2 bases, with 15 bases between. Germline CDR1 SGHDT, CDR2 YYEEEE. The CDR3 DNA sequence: TGTGCCAGCAGCTCTCCGGAGACAGACGCCTACGAGCAGTACTTC. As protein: CASSSPETDAYEQYF. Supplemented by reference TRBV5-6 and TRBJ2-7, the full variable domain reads DAGVTQSPTHLIKTRGQQVTLRCSPKSGHDTVSWYQQALGQGPQFIFQYYEEEERQRGNFPDRFSGHQFPNYSSELNVNALLLGDSALYLCASSSPETDAYEQYFGPGTRLTVT.

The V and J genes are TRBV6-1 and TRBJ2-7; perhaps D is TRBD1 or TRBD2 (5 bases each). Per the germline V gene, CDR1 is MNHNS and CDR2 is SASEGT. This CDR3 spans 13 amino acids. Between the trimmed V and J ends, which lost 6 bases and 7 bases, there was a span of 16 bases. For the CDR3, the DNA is TGTGCCAGCAGAATAGACGGGGCATGGGAGCAGTACTTC. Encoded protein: CASRIDGAWEQYF.

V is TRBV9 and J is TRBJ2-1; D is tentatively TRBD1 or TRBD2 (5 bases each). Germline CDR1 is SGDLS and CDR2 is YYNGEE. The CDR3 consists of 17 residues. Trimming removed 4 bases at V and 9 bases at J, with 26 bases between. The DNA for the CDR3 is TGTGCCAGCAGCCTAACCTCGGGGCTACCCGTAAAGGGTGAGCAGTTCTTC. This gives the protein CASSLTSGLPVKGEQFF.

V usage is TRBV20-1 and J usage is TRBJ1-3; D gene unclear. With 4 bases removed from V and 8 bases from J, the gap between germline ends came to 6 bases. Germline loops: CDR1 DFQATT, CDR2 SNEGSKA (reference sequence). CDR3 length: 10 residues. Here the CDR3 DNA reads TGCAGTGCTATGTTAGACACCATATATTTT. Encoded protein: CSAMLDTIYF.

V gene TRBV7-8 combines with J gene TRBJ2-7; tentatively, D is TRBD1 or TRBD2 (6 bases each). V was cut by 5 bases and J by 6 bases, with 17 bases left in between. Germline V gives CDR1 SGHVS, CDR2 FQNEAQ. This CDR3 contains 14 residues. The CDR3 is CASSPWGTGAEQYF. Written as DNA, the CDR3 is TGTGCCAGCAGCCCCTGGGGGACGGGGGCCGAGCAGTACTTC.